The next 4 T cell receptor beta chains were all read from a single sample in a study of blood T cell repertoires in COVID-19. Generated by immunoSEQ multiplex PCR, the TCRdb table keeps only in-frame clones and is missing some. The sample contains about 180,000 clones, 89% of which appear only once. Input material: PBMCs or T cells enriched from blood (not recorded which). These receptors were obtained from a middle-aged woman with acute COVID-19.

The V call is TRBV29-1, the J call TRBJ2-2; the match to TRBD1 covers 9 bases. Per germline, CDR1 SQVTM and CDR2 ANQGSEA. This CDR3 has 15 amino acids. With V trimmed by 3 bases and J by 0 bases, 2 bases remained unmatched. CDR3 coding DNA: TGCAGCGTTGACACAGGGGGCGCGAACACCGGGGAGCTGTTTTTT. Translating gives CSVDTGGANTGELFF.

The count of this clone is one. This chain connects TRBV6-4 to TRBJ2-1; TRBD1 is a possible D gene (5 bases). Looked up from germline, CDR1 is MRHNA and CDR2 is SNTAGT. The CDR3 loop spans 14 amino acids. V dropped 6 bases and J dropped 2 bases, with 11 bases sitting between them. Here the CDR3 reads CASRVGVPYNEQFF. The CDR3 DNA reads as TGTGCCAGCAGAGTAGGGGTTCCCTACAATGAGCAGTTCTTC.

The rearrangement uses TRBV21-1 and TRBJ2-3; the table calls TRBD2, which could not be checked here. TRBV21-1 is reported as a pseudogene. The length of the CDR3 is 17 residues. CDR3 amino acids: CASSKGGLAGGTDTQYF. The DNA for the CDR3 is TGTGCCAGCAGCAAAGGGGGACTAGCGGGGGGCACAGATACGCAGTATTTT.

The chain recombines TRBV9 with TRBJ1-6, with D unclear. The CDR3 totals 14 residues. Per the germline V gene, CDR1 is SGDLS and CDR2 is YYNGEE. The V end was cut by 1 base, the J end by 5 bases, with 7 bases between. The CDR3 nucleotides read TGTGCCAGCAGCGTAAAGCTCAATAATTCACCCCTCCACTTT. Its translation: CASSVKLNNSPLHF.